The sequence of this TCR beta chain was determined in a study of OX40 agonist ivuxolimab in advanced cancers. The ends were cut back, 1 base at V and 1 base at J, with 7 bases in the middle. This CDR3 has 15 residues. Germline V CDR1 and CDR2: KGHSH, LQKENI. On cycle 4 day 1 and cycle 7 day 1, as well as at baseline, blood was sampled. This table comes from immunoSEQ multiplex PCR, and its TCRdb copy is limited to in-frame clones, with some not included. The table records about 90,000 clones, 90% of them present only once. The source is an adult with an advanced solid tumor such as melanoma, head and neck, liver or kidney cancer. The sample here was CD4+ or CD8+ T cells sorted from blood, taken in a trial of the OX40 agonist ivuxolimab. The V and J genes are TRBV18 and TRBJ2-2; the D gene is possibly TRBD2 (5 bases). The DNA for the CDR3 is TGTGCCAGCTCACCACGGGAGCAGAACACCGGGGAGCTGTTTTTT. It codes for CASSPREQNTGELFF.